The source of this TCR beta chain is a study of beta chain features in type 1 diabetes. Comment on this clone: Its antigen is unknown.

Isolated RNA was reverse transcribed in full, so expressed TCRB transcripts were sequenced. Data came from immunoSEQ multiplex PCR; TCRdb stores just in-frame clones and leaves some out. Of over 350,000 clones detected, about 14% appear once; the ten largest clones hold roughly 0.017%. A single heparinised draw of approximately 110 mL on average was taken per donor. Purities over 98% were achieved in all sorted populations. The CDR3 runs 17 residues. V gave up 3 bases and J gave up 0 bases, with 12 bases separating them. Germline-derived CDR1 and CDR2 are KGHSH and LQKENI. Whole-study results and caveats: Patients and controls would be equally affected if PCR favored shorter templates.

The specimen was naive CD4+ T cells from blood. This receptor was identified in a woman in her late teens or twenties in good health. The J gene is TRBJ2-6, the V gene TRBV18; no definite D call. DNA for the CDR3: TGTGCCAGCTCACCGAGGCTACTAAACTCTGGGGCCAACGTCCTGACTTTC. Translating it yields CASSPRLLNSGANVLTF. The full variable domain, rest sourced from reference TRBV18 and TRBJ2-6, is NAGVMQNPRHLVRRRGQEARLRCSPMKGHSHVYWYRQLPEEGLKFMVYLQKENIIDESGMPKERFSAEFPKEGPSILRIQQVVRGDSAAYFCASSPRLLNSGANVLTFGAGSRLTVL.